The T cell receptor beta chain under discussion was sequenced for a study of blood T cell repertoires in COVID-19. Enrollees, about 18 to 89 years old, lived in 24 US areas. Measured with immunoSEQ multiplex PCR; TCRdb has only the in-frame clones, and not every one. The table shows approximately 300,000 clones, with approximately 81% occurring only once. Trimming shortened V by 6 bases and J by 8 bases, and 22 bases separated the two germline ends. Germline CDR1 is MDHEN and CDR2 is SYDVKM. This CDR3 has 15 residues. Input material: PBMCs or T cells enriched from blood (not recorded which). This chain links TRBV28 with TRBJ1-2; possibly TRBD1 for D (5 bases). The sequence derives from a woman in her twenties or thirties who had been exposed to COVID-19. The CDR3 nucleotides read TGTGCCAGCAGCCCCCAGGGTTGGGGCATGTCGGGCTACACCTTC. It is translated as CASSPQGWGMSGYTF.